Shown below are 32 T cell receptor beta chains from a single sample sequenced in a study of human T cells and chemical hapten exposure. The time point denotes: patch test 3, about 24 weeks after DPC sensitization. The treatment denotes: therapeutic diphenylcyclopropenone sensitization with weekly scalp DPC. TCRdb re-derived calls from the RACE reads in MiXCR, one entry per CDR3 protein. Here the sample spans about 52,000 distinct CDR3 sequences, approximately 9.9% being singletons. Sequencing used whole blood, obtained in connection with sensitization to the hapten diphenylcyclopropenone (DPC). These TCRs come from a woman between 40 and 50 years old with alopecia areata. Some clones in this sample may be carry-over from other donors' samples.

V usage is TRBV25-1 and J usage is TRBJ1-4, with unresolved D. Between the trimmed V and J ends, which lost 2 bases and 8 bases, there was a span of 3 bases. CDR3 size: 11 residues. CDR1 and CDR2 (germline): MGHDK, SYGVNS. The CDR3 loop reads CASSELEKLFF. Written as DNA, the CDR3 is TGTGCCAGCAGTGAACTCGAAAAACTGTTTTTT.

This clonotype was observed a handful of times. This chain connects TRBV13 to TRBJ1-2; 7 bases agree with TRBD1. Germline lookup yields CDR1 PRHDT and CDR2 FYEKMQ (reference sequence). The CDR3 contains 14 residues. V lost 5 bases and J lost 2; bases outside the gene matches: 5. CDR3 loop: CASSPTTGNYGYTF. The CDR3 DNA sequence: TGTGCCAGCAGCCCAACGACAGGGAACTATGGCTACACCTTC.

In its sample, this clonotype was seen many times. This rearrangement joins TRBV13 to TRBJ2-7; TRBD1 is a possible D gene (5 bases). Germline CDR1 is PRHDT and CDR2 is FYEKMQ (reference sequence). The CDR3 has 13 amino acids. Trimming shortened V by 3 bases and J by 2 bases, and 8 bases separated the two germline ends. The CDR3 coding sequence is TGTGCCAGCAGCTTGAGCAGGGCCTACGAGCAGTACTTC. Translated, it gives CASSLSRAYEQYF.

This clonotype was counted ten times or more. The CDR3 region is CASSLERGSRTDTQYF. The CDR3 DNA reads TGTGCCAGCAGCTTAGAACGGGGGTCTCGCACAGATACGCAGTATTTT. This chain joins TRBV7-2 and TRBJ2-3; tentative D call: TRBD2 (6 bases). Germline CDR1 and CDR2: SGHTA and FQGNSA. V lost 1 base to trimming and J lost 1 base, with 12 bases between them. The CDR3 totals 16 residues.

The table lists this clonotype with many counts. The chain has TRBV25-1 and TRBJ2-3; TRBD2 might be the D (5 bases). Trimming pared 6 bases from V and 4 bases from J, leaving 20 bases between. CDR1 and CDR2 (germline): MGHDK, SYGVNS. The CDR3 length is 16 residues. The CDR3 sequence: CASSEGRSPTADTQYF. Here the CDR3 DNA reads TGTGCCAGCAGCGAGGGTCGTTCCCCGACCGCAGATACGCAGTATTTT.

This chain uses TRBV11-2 with TRBJ1-5, with TRBD1 matching 8 bases. Germline V lookup: CDR1 SGHAT, CDR2 FQNNGV. The CDR3 contains 12 residues. After removal of 1 base from V and 16 bases from J, the junction contained 6 bases not matched to a gene. The DNA of the CDR3 is TGTGCCAGCAGCTTAGGGGGACAGGTCTCTCATTTT. Encoded protein: CASSLGGQVSHF.

This clonotype was recorded many times. This rearrangement joins TRBV15 to TRBJ2-3; 10 nucleotides match TRBD2. This CDR3 comprises 16 residues. The germline V gene has CDR1 LNHNV and CDR2 YYDKDF (reference sequence). V lost 2 bases and J lost 1; bases outside the gene matches: 3. This CDR3 is CATSRSSGGRTDTQYF. The CDR3 DNA is TGTGCCACCAGCAGATCTAGCGGGGGTCGCACAGATACGCAGTATTTT.

J is TRBJ2-3 and V is TRBV7-6; 7 bases line up with TRBD2. The germline CDR1 and CDR2 sequences are SGHVS and FNYEAQ. V shed 1 base and J 0 bases; nucleotides not matched to a gene: 7. This CDR3 is built from 17 residues. The CDR3 is CASSLGRLATSTDTQYF. As DNA, the CDR3 is TGTGCCAGCAGCTTAGGGCGACTAGCAACTAGCACAGATACGCAGTATTTT.

The V gene is TRBV29-1, the J gene TRBJ2-1; D unclear. CDR1 SQVTM and CDR2 ANQGSEA come from the germline V gene. This CDR3 spans 12 amino acids. V lost 6 bases and J 5 bases, leaving 11 bases between the germline ends. This chain's CDR3 is CSVSDANNEQFF. As DNA, the CDR3 is TGCAGCGTATCCGACGCGAACAATGAGCAGTTCTTC.

This clonotype was counted ten times or more. This chain joins TRBV20-1 and TRBJ2-3; TRBD2 matches 14 bases. The CDR3 length is 18 residues. The germline V gene has CDR1 DFQATT and CDR2 SNEGSKA (reference sequence). V gave up 6 bases and J gave up 3 bases; unmatched junction bases: 14. CDR3 DNA: TGCAGTGCCACCCCACCAGGGACTAGCGGGGGTTGGACAGATACGCAGTATTTT. Its translation is CSATPPGTSGGWTDTQYF.

CDR3 bases: TGTGCCAGCATCCTGCTCAGGGTCACTGAAGCTTTCTTT. Its protein product is CASILLRVTEAFF. The rearrangement uses TRBV13 and TRBJ1-1, with D maybe TRBD1 (5 bases). The germline V gene encodes CDR1 PRHDT and CDR2 FYEKMQ (reference sequence). This CDR3 comprises 13 residues. V shed 7 bases and J shed 4 bases, with 13 bases lying between them. Full variable domain (missing parts from reference TRBV13 and TRBJ1-1): AAGVIQSPRHLIKEKRETATLKCYPIPRHDTVYWYQQGPGQDPQFLISFYEKMQSDKGSIPDRFSAQQFSDYHSELNMSSLELGDSALYFCASILLRVTEAFFGQGTRLTVV.

This clonotype appeared many times. This rearrangement joins TRBV6-2 or TRBV6-3 to TRBJ2-7, with 12 bases aligning to TRBD2. CDR3 length: 15 amino acids. Germline-derived CDR1 and CDR2 are MNHEY and SVGEGT. V trimming: 10 bases; J trimming: 3 bases; junction bases outside the gene matches: 10. Here the CDR3 reads CATLLTSGGVYEQYF. The CDR3 DNA is TGTGCCACTTTACTGACTAGCGGGGGAGTCTACGAGCAGTACTTC.

This clonotype occurred many times. The chain joins TRBV7-2 to TRBJ2-2; D gene uncertain. Germline-derived CDR1 and CDR2 are SGHTA and FQGNSA. Trimming took off 1 base at V and 3 bases at J, with 15 bases between the two ends. The CDR3 contains 17 residues. CDR3 in DNA: TGTGCCAGCAGCTTAGAGCCCCCCCCTACTTACACCGGGGAGCTGTTTTTT. This sequence encodes CASSLEPPPTYTGELFF.

The chain uses TRBV10-3 and TRBJ2-7, with 13 bases aligning to TRBD2. Germline lookup yields CDR1 ENHRY and CDR2 SYGVKD. This CDR3 is built from 16 residues. The junction had 6 bases not matched to a gene; V was cut back by 3 bases and J by 4 bases. The CDR3 spells CAISDTTSGGPYEQYF. DNA for the CDR3: TGTGCCATCAGTGACACGACTAGCGGGGGGCCTTACGAGCAGTACTTC.

This clonotype was counted a few times. The V call is TRBV29-1, the J call TRBJ2-5; D is ambiguous. This CDR3 is built from 14 residues. The germline V gene encodes CDR1 SQVTM and CDR2 ANQGSEA. The V gene lost 2 bases and the J gene lost 5 bases, with 15 bases spanning the gap. CDR3 residues: CSVESRVVEETQYF. The CDR3 region has the DNA TGCAGCGTTGAATCAAGGGTGGTGGAGGAGACCCAGTACTTC.

This clonotype was seen only a few times. V usage is TRBV6-1 and J usage is TRBJ2-7; D might be TRBD2 (5 bases). The CDR3 spans 15 residues. Germline CDR1 MNHNS, CDR2 SASEGT. V was trimmed by 6 bases and J by 0 bases, leaving 15 bases between them. Here the CDR3 reads CASSPAGGSSYEQYF. CDR3 bases: TGTGCCAGCAGCCCGGCGGGTGGGAGCTCCTACGAGCAGTACTTC.

The J gene is TRBJ2-2, the V gene TRBV30, with D unresolved. Germline CDR1 reads GTSNPN; CDR2 reads SVGIG (reference sequence). This CDR3 has 12 residues. Trimming stripped 2 bases from V and 2 bases from J, with 3 bases between. The CDR3: CAWSINTGELFF. CDR3 sequence (DNA): TGTGCCTGGAGTATTAACACCGGGGAGCTGTTTTTT.

The rearrangement joins TRBV10-3 to TRBJ2-3; D call uncertain. The CDR3 sequence is 11 residues long. Germline V lookup: CDR1 ENHRY, CDR2 SYGVKD. Between the trimmed V and J ends, which lost 2 bases and 6 bases, there was a span of 3 bases. CDR3 sequence: CAISERDTQYF. The CDR3, as DNA: TGTGCCATCAGTGAGCGGGATACGCAGTATTTT.

The V and J genes are TRBV6-4 and TRBJ1-5; 7 bases line up with TRBD1. Germline CDR1 and CDR2: MRHNA and SNTAGT. The CDR3 loop spans 13 amino acids. Trimming took 5 bases from V and 5 from J; bases not matched to a gene: 3. This chain's CDR3 is CASSQGEDQPQHF. The CDR3 nucleotides read TGTGCCAGCAGTCAGGGGGAGGATCAGCCCCAGCATTTT.

This clonotype was detected ten times or more. The rearrangement links TRBV3-1 to TRBJ1-2, with D possibly matching TRBD1 (6 bases). This CDR3 is 14 amino acids long. The V gene's germline CDR1 is LGHDT and CDR2 YNNKEL (reference sequence). V was trimmed by 3 bases and J by 5 bases, leaving 13 bases between them. The chain's CDR3 is CASSHHGQRYGYTF. The CDR3 region has the DNA TGTGCCAGCAGCCACCATGGACAGCGGTATGGCTACACCTTC.

CDR3 loop: CASSYQTSWGSRDQETQYF. Written as DNA, the CDR3 is TGTGCCAGCAGTTACCAGACTAGCTGGGGATCCAGGGACCAAGAGACCCAGTACTTC. The chain recombines TRBV6-2 or TRBV6-3 with TRBJ2-5, with 7 bases aligning to TRBD2. The trim removed 2 bases at V and 0 bases at J, leaving 15 bases unmatched. The germline V gene encodes CDR1 MNHEY and CDR2 SVGEGT. This CDR3 has 19 residues.

This clonotype has a handful of counts. The chain has TRBV20-1 and TRBJ2-7; the match to TRBD2 covers 8 bases. Losses at the gene ends were 1 base for V and 5 bases for J; bases not matched to a gene: 7. This CDR3 is 14 amino acids long. Looked up from germline, CDR1 is DFQATT and CDR2 is SNEGSKA (reference sequence). CDR3 protein: CSARAAGGAHEQYF. The CDR3 bases are TGCAGTGCTAGAGCCGCCGGGGGGGCCCACGAGCAGTACTTC.

This clonotype was counted ten times or more. The chain couples TRBV5-1 to TRBJ1-1; 10 bases fit TRBD1. The length of the CDR3 is 15 residues. The V segment lost 4 bases and the J segment 6 bases; nucleotides outside the gene matches: 9. Germline V CDR1 and CDR2: SGHRS, YFSETQ. The CDR3 DNA follows: TGCGCCAGCAGCCCTCTCGGGACAGGGGTGCCTGAAGCTTTCTTT. The encoded protein is CASSPLGTGVPEAFF.

This clonotype has a count of ten or more. The V gene is TRBV6-2 or TRBV6-3, the J gene TRBJ2-2; a possible D gene is TRBD1 (6 bases). V gave up 7 bases and J gave up 1 base, with 10 bases separating them. The CDR3 covers 14 residues. Germline V CDR1 and CDR2: MNHEY, SVGEGT. The CDR3 protein is CASTGTQNTGELFF. CDR3 coding DNA: TGTGCCAGCACCGGGACACAGAACACCGGGGAGCTGTTTTTT.

The chain uses TRBV5-1 and TRBJ1-6, with 8 nucleotides matching TRBD1. CDR3 size: 14 residues. V was clipped by 1 base and J by 10 bases; unmatched bases: 4. The germline V gene encodes CDR1 SGHRS and CDR2 YFSETQ. The CDR3 DNA reads TGCGCCAGCAGCTTGCTCGACAGGGGATCACCCCTCCACTTT. Its translation is CASSLLDRGSPLHF.

This clonotype showed up many times. The CDR3: CASSPGDRATNEKLFF. The DNA for the CDR3 is TGTGCCAGCAGTCCGGGGGACAGGGCAACTAATGAAAAACTGTTTTTT. The V gene is TRBV12-3 or TRBV12-4, the J gene TRBJ1-4, with 9 positions matching TRBD1. The CDR3 loop spans 16 amino acids. With 5 bases clipped from V and 0 bases from J, the junction kept 4 bases outside the gene matches.

This clonotype was recorded at least ten times. The chain has TRBV20-1 and TRBJ2-2, with 9 nucleotides matching TRBD1. J lost 7 bases, V lost 0 bases, and 9 bases had no gene match. The germline CDR1 and CDR2 sequences are DFQATT and SNEGSKA (reference sequence). This CDR3 has 16 amino acids. The CDR3 is CSARDSGQGIGGELFF. CDR3 nucleotide sequence: TGCAGTGCTAGAGATAGTGGACAGGGGATAGGCGGGGAGCTGTTTTTT.

This chain joins TRBV6-5 and TRBJ2-7; 7 bases map to TRBD1. CDR3 length: 15 residues. J gave up 6 bases and V 6 bases, and 14 bases lay outside the gene matches. Germline CDR1 MNHEY, CDR2 SVGAGI. This chain's CDR3 is CASRRSYRGRFEQYF. The DNA of the CDR3 is TGTGCCAGCAGACGATCCTACAGGGGACGCTTCGAGCAGTACTTC.

This rearrangement joins TRBV6-2 or TRBV6-3 to TRBJ2-3; D is undetermined. Germline assignment: CDR1 MNHEY and CDR2 SVGEGT. Deletions cut 6 bases from V and 3 bases from J, with 10 bases between. The CDR3 totals 13 residues. CDR3 in amino acids: CASSPDETDTQYF. DNA for the CDR3: TGTGCCAGCAGCCCCGACGAGACAGATACGCAGTATTTT.

This clonotype was observed a handful of times. This chain links TRBV30 with TRBJ1-1; tentatively, D is TRBD1 (6 bases). Per the germline V gene, CDR1 is GTSNPN and CDR2 is SVGIG (reference sequence). Trimming pared 2 bases from V and 0 bases from J, leaving 10 bases between. There are 14 residues in the CDR3. As DNA, the CDR3 is TGTGCCTGGAGTCCACACAGGGTGAACACTGAAGCTTTCTTT. It is translated as CAWSPHRVNTEAFF.

This clonotype appeared many times. The genes are TRBV7-2 and TRBJ2-1; a possible D gene is TRBD2 (6 bases). The CDR3 consists of 16 residues. Trimming cost V 3 bases and J 6 bases, with 18 bases left between them. Germline-derived CDR1 and CDR2 are SGHTA and FQGNSA. CDR3: CASSFNWVSGFNEQFF. The CDR3 nucleotides read TGTGCCAGCAGCTTCAATTGGGTTAGCGGATTCAATGAGCAGTTCTTC.

This clonotype was observed at least ten times. The chain has TRBV10-3 and TRBJ2-6; 8 bases are a match to TRBD1. This CDR3 spans 17 amino acids. Germline V gives CDR1 ENHRY, CDR2 SYGVKD. V lost 3 bases and J lost 0; bases outside the gene matches: 4. The CDR3: CAISDQGQGSGANVLTF. In DNA, the CDR3 is TGTGCCATCAGTGATCAAGGACAGGGCTCTGGGGCCAACGTCCTGACTTTC.